Given below is one TCR beta chain in context. The sample belongs to a study of blood T cell repertoires in COVID-19. In the study's own analysis: Amplification with reference gene primers provided the estimates of nucleated cell counts. Assay: immunoSEQ multiplex PCR; the TCRdb copy retains only in-frame clones and omits some. D and trimming come from the DNA, and the V and J calls and clone size come from that table. This repertoire shows about 440,000 clones, roughly 89% found once; its top ten account for approximately 4.5%. Germline CDR1 reads MNHEY; CDR2 reads SVGAGI. The CDR3 runs 13 residues. Trimming shortened V by 8 bases and J by 8 bases, and 16 bases separated the two germline ends.

V usage is TRBV6-5 and J usage is TRBJ2-4, with a possible D match to TRBD2 (5 bases). Sequencing was performed on peripheral blood. The receptor was isolated from a woman aged 25 to 39 with acute or convalescent COVID-19. The CDR3 nucleotides are TGTGCCAGCCGTCGGGGATCGTACGACATTCAGTACTTC. Translation gives CASRRGSYDIQYF.